Below, 30 T cell receptor beta chains from the same sample are listed, as sequenced in a study of T-cell memory formation after mild COVID-19. TCRdb analysed the 5' RACE reads with MiXCR anew, one entry per CDR3 protein. The data contain under 400,000 distinct CDR3 sequences, approximately 21% of them singletons. The sample was PBMCs or a T cell subset sorted from them (not recorded which). These receptors were taken from an adult woman who had mild COVID-19 (a few samples of this study predate the infection). Cell type and time point are not known.

The rearrangement uses TRBV25-1 and TRBJ2-1; the D is unclear. This CDR3 is built from 14 residues. CDR1 and CDR2 from the germline V gene are MGHDK and SYGVNS. V was shortened by 6 bases and J by 1 base, with 10 bases between the two germline ends. The CDR3 DNA reads TGTGCCAGCAGGGACGGTTTGTCCTACAATGAGCAGTTCTTC. As protein: CASRDGLSYNEQFF.

The chain recombines TRBV9 with TRBJ2-1; TRBD2 matches 8 bases. Per the germline V gene, CDR1 is SGDLS and CDR2 is YYNGEE. CDR3 length: 18 residues. Losses at the gene ends were 4 bases for V and 0 bases for J; bases not matched to a gene: 12. CDR3 loop: CASSPRGEGFYSYNEQFF. The CDR3 region has the DNA TGTGCCAGCAGCCCGCGGGGGGAAGGGTTCTACTCCTACAATGAGCAGTTCTTC.

CDR3 DNA: TGCGCCAGCAGCTTGGCCTCCGGGGCCGGCGAGTTCTTC. Encoded protein: CASSLASGAGEFF. This chain links TRBV5-1 with TRBJ2-1; D might be TRBD1 or TRBD2, each matching 5 bases. The CDR3 is made up of 13 amino acids. Per germline, CDR1 SGHRS and CDR2 YFSETQ. Trimming cost V 0 bases and J 14 bases, with 15 bases left between them.

A few counts support this clonotype. The chain employs TRBV12-3 or TRBV12-4 and TRBJ2-5, with a possible D match to TRBD1 (5 bases). With 1 base removed from V and 2 bases from J, the gap between germline ends came to 14 bases. The CDR3 loop spans 16 amino acids. In DNA form, the CDR3 reads TGTGCCAGCAGTTTAGATGCCGGTCGACAGCAAGAGACCCAGTACTTC. This gives the protein CASSLDAGRQQETQYF.

A few counts support this clonotype. This chain uses TRBV29-1 with TRBJ2-1; the D gene could be TRBD1 or TRBD2 (5 bases each). The germline V gene has CDR1 SQVTM and CDR2 ANQGSEA. With 5 bases removed from V and 0 bases from J, the gap between germline ends came to 14 bases. This CDR3 comprises 15 residues. CDR3 in amino acids: CSVILWGSSYNEQFF. For the CDR3, the DNA is TGCAGCGTTATTCTCTGGGGGAGCTCCTACAATGAGCAGTTCTTC.

There are a few counts of this clonotype. This chain links TRBV9 with TRBJ2-5, with a possible D match to TRBD1 (5 bases). Trimming shortened V by 0 bases and J by 4 bases, and 10 bases separated the two germline ends. This CDR3 region has 14 residues. CDR1 SGDLS and CDR2 YYNGEE come from the germline V gene. CDR3 sequence reads: CASSVGAGSETQYF. CDR3 coding DNA: TGTGCCAGCAGCGTAGGCGCAGGGTCAGAGACCCAGTACTTC. The variable domain in full, with the rest retrieved from reference TRBV9 and TRBJ2-5, is DSGVTQTPKHLITATGQRVTLRCSPRSGDLSVYWYQQSLDQGLQFLIQYYNGEERAKGNILERFSAQQFPDLHSELNLSSLELGDSALYFCASSVGAGSETQYFGPGTRLLVL.

This chain joins TRBV18 and TRBJ2-1; 10 bases map to TRBD2. The germline V gene has CDR1 KGHSH and CDR2 LQKENI. The CDR3 spans 16 residues. The V and J ends lost 3 bases and 2 bases, in that order; junction bases with no gene match: 4. The CDR3 DNA follows: TGTGCCAGCTCACCGACGGGACTAGCGACCTACAATGAGCAGTTCTTC. Protein: CASSPTGLATYNEQFF.

This rearrangement joins TRBV6-4 to TRBJ2-7, with D perhaps given as TRBD1 or TRBD2 (5 bases each). V was cut by 2 bases and J by 3 bases, with 11 bases left in between. This CDR3 has 14 amino acids. Germline-derived CDR1 and CDR2 are MRHNA and SNTAGT. The DNA of the CDR3 is TGTGCCAGCAGTGACAGGGACCCCGGCTACGAGCAGTACTTC. Amino acid sequence: CASSDRDPGYEQYF.

This rearrangement joins TRBV5-1 to TRBJ1-2, with 9 bases aligning to TRBD1. V was pared by 3 bases and J by 6 bases, with 6 bases of the junction left unmatched. Looked up from germline, CDR1 is SGHRS and CDR2 is YFSETQ. This CDR3 has 14 residues. The CDR3, as DNA: TGCGCCAGCAGCTACGGGACAGGGAGCGATGGCTACACCTTC. It encodes CASSYGTGSDGYTF.

The chain has TRBV6-1 and TRBJ1-2; maybe TRBD1 (5 bases). CDR1 and CDR2 (germline): MNHNS, SASEGT. This CDR3 is 14 amino acids long. V was clipped by 6 bases and J by 4 bases, with 15 bases between them. The CDR3 DNA reads as TGTGCCAGCAGGGCCGGGGAGGGGTTCTATGGCTACACCTTC. Amino acid sequence: CASRAGEGFYGYTF.

This clonotype was recorded a few times. The CDR3: CASKESGGQGTQYF. DNA of the CDR3: TGTGCCAGCAAGGAAAGCGGGGGGCAGGGTACGCAGTATTTT. The rearrangement uses TRBV7-8 and TRBJ2-3, with 9 nucleotides matching TRBD2. V lost 7 bases to trimming and J lost 8 bases; unmatched junction nucleotides: 10. Germline CDR1 SGHVS, CDR2 FQNEAQ. The CDR3 has 14 residues.

This clonotype was observed a few times. This may stem from a read error, because a much larger clone lies one nucleotide away. This chain uses TRBV7-9 with TRBJ2-7, with TRBD2 identical over 10 bases. The CDR3 covers 18 residues. V lost 5 bases, J lost 3 bases, and 16 bases stayed unmatched. In germline, CDR1 is SEHNR, CDR2 FQNEAQ (reference sequence). DNA of the CDR3: TGTGCCAGCAGCCCATGGGACAGAGGAGCGGGAGGGTACTACGAGCAGTACTTC. This codes for CASSPWDRGAGGYYEQYF.

This rearrangement joins TRBV5-1 to TRBJ1-1; 7 bases line up with TRBD1. CDR1 SGHRS and CDR2 YFSETQ come from the germline V gene. The trim removed 0 bases at V and 1 base at J, leaving 6 bases unmatched. CDR3 length: 16 amino acids. The CDR3 coding sequence is TGCGCCAGCAGCTTGGGACGACAGGGTGGGAACACTGAAGCTTTCTTT. Translated, it gives CASSLGRQGGNTEAFF.

The chain joins TRBV13 to TRBJ2-1; D is ambiguous. The CDR3 length is 15 residues. Germline CDR1 reads PRHDT; CDR2 reads FYEKMQ (reference sequence). V was shortened by 1 base and J by 8 bases, with 15 bases between the two germline ends. The CDR3 DNA sequence: TGTGCCAGCAGCTTAGAGGGCCTGGGCAGCCATGAGCAGTTCTTC. Residues: CASSLEGLGSHEQFF.

The chain links TRBV7-2 to TRBJ1-1; possibly TRBD1 for D (5 bases). V lost 7 bases to trimming and J lost 0 bases, with 12 bases between them. The germline gives CDR1 SGHTA, CDR2 FQGNSA. The CDR3 is made up of 14 amino acids. The CDR3 DNA follows: TGTGCCAGCAACCTACAGGAGATGAACACTGAAGCTTTCTTT. This encodes CASNLQEMNTEAFF.

The V gene is TRBV18, the J gene TRBJ2-3; 7 positions agree with TRBD1. Trimming took 2 bases from V and 4 from J; bases not matched to a gene: 3. From germline, CDR1 is KGHSH and CDR2 LQKENI. The CDR3 length is 14 residues. The CDR3 coding sequence is TGTGCCAGCTCACCAAGACAGGGCCCAGATACGCAGTATTTT. It translates to CASSPRQGPDTQYF.

The sample holds a few counts of this clonotype. V usage is TRBV12-3 or TRBV12-4 and J usage is TRBJ2-1; no clear D gene. Deletions cut 7 bases from V and 7 bases from J, with 17 bases between. CDR3 length: 14 amino acids. CDR3 in DNA: TGTGCCAGCACCCCTAGTGCGTCTAAGAATGAGCAGTTCTTC. This translates into CASTPSASKNEQFF.

This clonotype was detected ten times or more. V is TRBV5-1 and J is TRBJ2-1, with 9 bases that match TRBD1. V gave up 1 base and J gave up 4 bases; unmatched junction bases: 21. The CDR3 extends over 21 amino acids. Germline V gives CDR1 SGHRS, CDR2 YFSETQ. CDR3 nucleotide sequence: TGCGCCAGCAGCTTGCCAAGGCCGGGACAGGGCCTCCTTTTCCCTTACAATGAGCAGTTCTTC. This codes for CASSLPRPGQGLLFPYNEQFF.

The V gene is TRBV15, the J gene TRBJ1-1; D is possibly TRBD1 (5 bases). Trimming took off 3 bases at V and 8 bases at J, with 13 bases between the two ends. The CDR3 spans 13 residues. The germline V gene has CDR1 LNHNV and CDR2 YYDKDF (reference sequence). CDR3 in amino acids: CATSSGRGVEAFF. The CDR3 nucleotides are TGTGCCACCAGCAGCGGTCGGGGGGTGGAAGCTTTCTTT.

The CDR3 DNA reads TGTGCCAGCAGCTTTGGACTAGCGGGAGGTCCCGGCACAGATACGCAGTATTTT. Protein: CASSFGLAGGPGTDTQYF. V usage is TRBV7-6 and J usage is TRBJ2-3; TRBD2 matches 14 bases. With 3 bases clipped from V and 1 base from J, the junction kept 6 bases outside the gene matches. Per germline, CDR1 SGHVS and CDR2 FNYEAQ. This CDR3 has 18 amino acids.

The V call is TRBV9, the J call TRBJ1-1; D possibly corresponds to TRBD1 (5 bases). The V end was cut by 0 bases, the J end by 0 bases, with 15 bases between. The germline V gene encodes CDR1 SGDLS and CDR2 YYNGEE. This CDR3 is 17 amino acids long. CDR3 loop: CASSVAGAGTMNTEAFF. CDR3 DNA: TGTGCCAGCAGCGTAGCTGGGGCAGGGACGATGAACACTGAAGCTTTCTTT. The variable domain in full, with the rest retrieved from reference TRBV9 and TRBJ1-1, is DSGVTQTPKHLITATGQRVTLRCSPRSGDLSVYWYQQSLDQGLQFLIQYYNGEERAKGNILERFSAQQFPDLHSELNLSSLELGDSALYFCASSVAGAGTMNTEAFFGQGTRLTVV.

This clonotype has more than one count but fewer than ten. This chain connects TRBV18 to TRBJ2-7, with 7 positions matching TRBD1. V shed 5 bases, J shed 1 base, and the junction held 8 bases outside the gene matches. CDR1 and CDR2 (germline): KGHSH, LQKENI. The CDR3 sequence is 15 residues long. The CDR3 loop reads CASSSTGVASYEQYF. The CDR3 nucleotides read TGTGCCAGCTCATCCACAGGGGTCGCGTCCTACGAGCAGTACTTC.

V gene TRBV24-1 combines with J gene TRBJ2-3; D remains ambiguous. The germline V and J ends were trimmed by 6 bases and 3 bases, with 9 bases remaining between them. Germline CDR1 KGHDR, CDR2 SFDVKD. The CDR3 spans 13 residues. The CDR3 protein is CATSNRATDTQYF. The CDR3 DNA sequence: TGTGCCACCAGTAATCGGGCGACAGATACGCAGTATTTT.

This chain uses TRBV29-1 with TRBJ1-1; D is unclear. The V end was cut by 6 bases, the J end by 3 bases, with 11 bases between. CDR1 is SQVTM, CDR2 ANQGSEA, per germline. CDR3 size: 12 residues. CDR3 amino acids: CSVTHGDTEAFF. The CDR3 DNA reads as TGCAGCGTAACACATGGAGACACTGAAGCTTTCTTT.

This chain joins TRBV18 and TRBJ2-7, with 12 nucleotides matching TRBD2. CDR1 KGHSH and CDR2 LQKENI come from the germline V gene. The CDR3 length is 15 residues. The V and J ends lost 4 bases and 4 bases, in that order; junction bases with no gene match: 5. In DNA form, the CDR3 reads TGTGCCAGCTCACGGCCGACTAGCGGGAGTTACGAGCAGTACTTC. This gives the protein CASSRPTSGSYEQYF.

The chain carries TRBV7-7 and TRBJ2-5; 7 bases match TRBD1. With V trimmed by 3 bases and J by 4 bases, 20 bases remained unmatched. Per the germline V gene, CDR1 is SSHAT and CDR2 is FNYEAQ (reference sequence). This CDR3 is 19 amino acids long. CDR3 amino acids: CASSFTEAKGGRGSETQYF. The CDR3, as DNA: TGTGCCAGCAGCTTCACCGAAGCCAAAGGGGGCCGAGGGTCAGAGACCCAGTACTTC.

This clonotype was picked up a small number of times. This chain connects TRBV12-3 or TRBV12-4 to TRBJ2-7; D possibly corresponds to TRBD1 (6 bases). Trimming removed 3 bases at V and 5 bases at J, with 11 bases between. The CDR3 has 13 residues. DNA for the CDR3: TGTGCCAGCAGTTTGGGGGCCGGGGACGAGCAGTACTTC. Its protein is CASSLGAGDEQYF.

This clonotype was seen a handful of times. This chain joins TRBV12-3 or TRBV12-4 and TRBJ2-7; D may correspond to TRBD1 or TRBD2 (5 bases each). The CDR3 is 15 residues long. Trimming removed 4 bases at V and 0 bases at J, with 13 bases between. CDR3 amino acids: CASSSTLGGSYEQYF. DNA of the CDR3: TGTGCCAGCAGTTCAACCCTTGGGGGCTCCTACGAGCAGTACTTC.

This clonotype was picked up many times. This chain connects TRBV24-1 to TRBJ2-5, with 8 bases identical to TRBD2. CDR3 length: 16 amino acids. CDR1 is KGHDR and CDR2 is SFDVKD in the germline V gene. V dropped 4 bases and J dropped 4; count of bases not matched to a gene: 10. In DNA form, the CDR3 reads TGTGCCACCAGTGAAGGTTACGGGAGGGCCTCAGAGACCCAGTACTTC. It translates to CATSEGYGRASETQYF.

This clonotype has more than one count but fewer than ten. The chain has TRBV7-9 and TRBJ2-7, with D possibly matching TRBD2 (6 bases). Trimming took 3 bases from V and 2 from J, leaving 8 bases between them. CDR3 length equals 13 residues. Germline CDR1 SEHNR, CDR2 FQNEAQ (reference sequence). Here the CDR3 DNA reads TGTGCCAGCAGCTTTAGCGGCGCCTACGAGCAGTACTTC. Amino acids: CASSFSGAYEQYF.